This T cell receptor (beta chain) was sequenced in a study of tumor and adjacent non-tumor tissue in lung cancer. A note on this clonotype: Antigen unknown. One end of the junction fails to match germline, which may point to a read error.

Findings and limits, study-wide: Significantly higher TCR diversity was found in tumor than normal lung.

CDR1 is SEHNR, CDR2 FQNEAQ, per germline (reference sequence). The CDR3 is made up of 13 amino acids. This sample's RNA came from whole unsorted tissue. Donors were chemotherapy-naive, newly diagnosed lung cancer surgical patients in China, August–late 2014. A modified ARM-PCR protocol with three rounds of nested PCR amplified TCRbeta. TCRdb re-called the multiplex PCR reads through MiXCR, storing one row per CDR3 protein. The table lists 200,000 to 250,000 distinct CDR3 sequences, around 70% of them singletons. The TCR originated in a man aged 60 to 69 with non-small cell lung cancer. Material for sequencing was lung tumor tissue. The chain carries TRBV7-9 and TRBJ2-1; D is unclear. CDR3 bases: TGTGCCAGCAGCTTAGATGGGTTCTCGAATCCGGTCTTC. It is translated as CASSLDGFSNPVF.